What follows are 10 T cell receptor beta chains derived from one specimen sequenced in a study of T-cell memory formation after mild COVID-19 (dated by TCRdb to the early 2020s). Preparation of the library involved 5' RACE. The reads were generated on an Illumina NovaSeq 6000. TCRdb reran the public reads through fastp at Q25 and MiXCR, keeping productive beta chains. Rows are unified per CDR3 protein, each entry keeping the most common DNA and genes. Counted in this sample were under 300,000 distinct CDR3 sequences; roughly a tenth of them appeared once. The ten most abundant clones make up under 25% of the sample. Input material: PBMCs or a T cell subset sorted from them (not recorded which). These receptors were collected from a man younger than 35 who had mild COVID-19 (a few samples of this study predate the infection). The sample titles of this study are shuffled in the database, so cell type and time point are left out; the donor was told from shared clones.

The gene calls are TRBV6-2 or TRBV6-3 and TRBJ2-7, with D possibly being TRBD1 or TRBD2 (6 bases each). V was clipped by 3 bases and J by 7 bases, with 19 bases between them. In germline, CDR1 is MNHEY, CDR2 SVGEGT. This CDR3 has 15 amino acids. CDR3 residues: CASSYIGLRGGEQYV. The CDR3 nucleotides read TGTGCCAGCAGTTATATCGGACTTCGAGGGGGGGAGCAGTACGTC.

There are a few counts of this clonotype. This chain connects TRBV28 to TRBJ1-5; weak D call: TRBD1 (5 bases). Germline CDR1 is MDHEN and CDR2 is SYDVKM. The CDR3 extends over 16 amino acids. V lost 2 bases to trimming and J lost 4 bases, with 15 bases between them. The chain's CDR3 is CASSLGQGSANQPQHF. Written as DNA, the CDR3 is TGTGCCAGCAGTTTAGGGCAGGGATCTGCGAATCAGCCCCAGCATTTT.

V gene TRBV3-1 combines with J gene TRBJ2-7, with no clear D. Germline CDR1 reads LGHDT; CDR2 reads YNNKEL (reference sequence). V lost 1 base, J lost 6 bases, and 13 bases lay in between. The CDR3 is 14 residues long. The CDR3 sequence is CASSQVGRLSEQYV. The CDR3 nucleotides are TGTGCCAGCAGCCAAGTAGGCAGATTGAGCGAGCAGTACGTC.

The genes are TRBV5-6 and TRBJ1-5, with a possible D match to TRBD1 (6 bases). Trimming shortened V by 3 bases and J by 4 bases, and 14 bases separated the two germline ends. The CDR3 length is 15 residues. Germline V gene data show CDR1 as SGHDT and CDR2 as YYEEEE. The DNA for the CDR3 is TGTGCCAGCAGCTCCTTCAGGGGCGATAATCAGCCCCAGCATTTT. Translating gives CASSSFRGDNQPQHF. Filled out from reference TRBV5-6 and TRBJ1-5, the complete variable domain reads DAGVTQSPTHLIKTRGQQVTLRCSPKSGHDTVSWYQQALGQGPQFIFQYYEEEERQRGNFPDRFSGHQFPNYSSELNVNALLLGDSALYLCASSSFRGDNQPQHFGDGTRLSIL.

V is TRBV4-1 and J is TRBJ1-1; the D is unclear. CDR3 length: 16 amino acids. Per the germline V gene, CDR1 is MGHRA and CDR2 is YSYEKL. Between the trimmed V and J ends, which lost 0 bases and 2 bases, there was a span of 13 bases. Here the CDR3 reads CASSQDPGTVNTEAFF. The CDR3 DNA follows: TGCGCCAGCAGCCAAGATCCAGGAACGGTCAACACTGAAGCTTTCTTT.

V and J are TRBV6-5 and TRBJ2-5; no firm D call. V shed 8 bases and J shed 1 base, with 11 bases lying between them. Per the germline V gene, CDR1 is MNHEY and CDR2 is SVGAGI. The CDR3 runs to 13 residues. Written as DNA, the CDR3 is TGTGCCAGCCGACGTCGGGCCCAAGAGACCCAGTACTTC. It specifies CASRRRAQETQYF.

This chain links TRBV4-1 with TRBJ2-5; the D gene is possibly TRBD1 (6 bases). The germline CDR1 and CDR2 sequences are MGHRA and YSYEKL. CDR3 size: 13 residues. Trimming took 4 bases from V and 5 from J, leaving 11 bases between them. The CDR3 DNA reads as TGCGCCAGCAGCCTTGGGACATCGGAGACCCAGTACTTC. Translating it yields CASSLGTSETQYF.

This rearrangement joins TRBV12-3 or TRBV12-4 to TRBJ2-5, with D maybe TRBD1 (5 bases). The CDR3 loop spans 15 amino acids. Trimming stripped 3 bases from V and 1 base from J, with 12 bases between. CDR3 sequence reads: CASSFSSGAQETQYF. The CDR3 DNA reads TGTGCCAGCAGTTTTTCCAGTGGGGCCCAAGAGACCCAGTACTTC.

This clonotype turned up a few times. The chain carries TRBV4-2 and TRBJ1-1, with D maybe TRBD1 (5 bases). Germline V CDR1 and CDR2: LGHNA, YNFKEQ. V lost 4 bases and J 6 bases, leaving 18 bases between the germline ends. This CDR3 region has 15 residues. CDR3 nucleotide sequence: TGTGCCAGCAGCCGAGGGGCCAGGGCGAGCGCTGAAGCTTTCTTT. As protein: CASSRGARASAEAFF.

This clonotype has more than one count but fewer than ten. This chain connects TRBV5-1 to TRBJ1-6; D might be TRBD1 (6 bases). V gave up 7 bases and J gave up 4 bases, with 15 bases separating them. The germline gives CDR1 SGHRS, CDR2 YFSETQ. There are 15 residues in the CDR3. For the CDR3, the DNA is TGCGCCAGCGGTACCGGGACACTTTATAATTCACCCCTCCACTTT. This translates into CASGTGTLYNSPLHF.